The rows below give T cell receptor beta chains drawn from one sample of a study of blood T cell repertoires in COVID-19. This table comes from immunoSEQ multiplex PCR, and its TCRdb copy is limited to in-frame clones, with some not included. The table includes under 300,000 clones, around 90% detected once. Input material: PBMCs or T cells enriched from blood (not recorded which). The receptor set was obtained from a human donor in a cohort exposed to, infected with or recovered from COVID-19 (not recorded which). The donor label of this sample is uncertain. Each CDR3 is given with its conserved first and last residue. The order of the fields is D gene, clone size, J gene, V gene, CDR3 DNA, CDR3 protein. A D gene is named only where the DNA matches it firmly. Size values are once, few and many counts, or a class for expanded clones, and some rows have none.

D gene: TRBD1; clone size: NA; J gene: TRBJ2-2; V gene: TRBV5-6; CDR3 DNA: TGTGCCAGCAGCCCGGGGACAGGGTGGGCCGGGGAGCTGTTTTTT; CDR3 protein: CASSPGTGWAGELFF
D gene: NA; clone size: NA; J gene: TRBJ2-7; V gene: TRBV7-9; CDR3 DNA: TGTGCCAGCAGCTTTGGGCACAGGGCCTCCTACGAGCAGTACTTC; CDR3 protein: CASSFGHRASYEQYF
D gene: NA; clone size: NA; J gene: TRBJ2-7; V gene: TRBV10-3; CDR3 DNA: TGTGCCATCAGTGAGCCGCGCATGTGGCAGTACTTC; CDR3 protein: CAISEPRMWQYF
D gene: TRBD1; clone size: NA; J gene: TRBJ2-7; V gene: TRBV27; CDR3 DNA: TGTGCCAGCCGGATAAGACAGGGATTTTACTACGAGCAGTACTTC; CDR3 protein: CASRIRQGFYYEQYF
D gene: TRBD1; clone size: NA; J gene: TRBJ2-7; V gene: TRBV27; CDR3 DNA: TGTGCCAGCAGTGTCTCATACAGGGGAGACTACGAGCAGTACTTC; CDR3 protein: CASSVSYRGDYEQYF
D gene: TRBD1; clone size: NA; J gene: TRBJ2-5; V gene: TRBV7-2; CDR3 DNA: TGTGCCAGCAGCCCGGCAGGGGGCGTAGGAGAGACCCAGTACTTC; CDR3 protein: CASSPAGGVGETQYF
D gene: NA; clone size: NA; J gene: TRBJ1-2; V gene: TRBV7-9; CDR3 DNA: TGTGCCAGCAGCCCCAGGGACACCTATGGCTACACCTTC; CDR3 protein: CASSPRDTYGYTF
D gene: NA; clone size: NA; J gene: TRBJ1-4; V gene: TRBV24-1; CDR3 DNA: TGTGCCACCAGTGATGTCCCGGAGGAAAAACTGTTTTTT; CDR3 protein: CATSDVPEEKLFF
D gene: NA; clone size: NA; J gene: TRBJ2-1; V gene: TRBV5-1; CDR3 DNA: TGCGCCAGCAGCTTGGAGGGGGTACCACCAAGTGAGCAGTTCTTC; CDR3 protein: CASSLEGVPPSEQFF
D gene: NA; clone size: NA; J gene: TRBJ2-7; V gene: TRBV6-5; CDR3 DNA: TGTGCCAGCAGCCGCTCCAAACAAAACAGCTACGAGCAGTACTTC; CDR3 protein: CASSRSKQNSYEQYF
D gene: NA; clone size: NA; J gene: TRBJ2-3; V gene: TRBV2; CDR3 DNA: TGTGCCAGCACCCTTTCAGATACGCAGTATTTT; CDR3 protein: CASTLSDTQYF
D gene: NA; clone size: NA; J gene: TRBJ1-1; V gene: TRBV7-9; CDR3 DNA: TGTGCCAGCAGCTTAAGGTTGACAGGCAGGGGCACTGAAGCTTTCTTT; CDR3 protein: CASSLRLTGRGTEAFF
D gene: NA; clone size: NA; J gene: TRBJ1-1; V gene: TRBV10-3; CDR3 DNA: TGTGCCATCCGGGAGGACACTGAAGCTTTCTTT; CDR3 protein: CAIREDTEAFF
D gene: NA; clone size: NA; J gene: TRBJ1-4; V gene: TRBV19; CDR3 DNA: TGTGCCAGTAGTATAGGAGGTGCAACTAATGAAAAACTGTTTTTT; CDR3 protein: CASSIGGATNEKLFF
D gene: NA; clone size: NA; J gene: TRBJ2-5; V gene: TRBV4-2; CDR3 DNA: TGTGCCAGCAGCCAATCCGGGGGTGGTGGGACCCAGTACTTC; CDR3 protein: CASSQSGGGGTQYF
D gene: NA; clone size: NA; J gene: TRBJ1-4; V gene: TRBV5-1; CDR3 DNA: TGCGCCAGCAGCCACTATCCCCCGACAGACGTATCAACTAATGAAAAACTGTTTTTT; CDR3 protein: CASSHYPPTDVSTNEKLFF
D gene: NA; clone size: NA; J gene: TRBJ2-2; V gene: TRBV2; CDR3 DNA: TGTGCCAGCAGCTCCTCGGGACACTACACCGGGGAGCTGTTTTTT; CDR3 protein: CASSSSGHYTGELFF
D gene: TRBD1; clone size: NA; J gene: TRBJ1-6; V gene: TRBV27; CDR3 DNA: TGTGCCAGCAGTTTACAGGGGGCTATGAATTCACCCCTCCACTTT; CDR3 protein: CASSLQGAMNSPLHF
D gene: TRBD1; clone size: NA; J gene: TRBJ1-2; V gene: TRBV6-2/TRBV6-3; CDR3 DNA: TGTGCCAGCAGTTACTCAACCGGGACAGATGGCTACACCTTC; CDR3 protein: CASSYSTGTDGYTF
D gene: TRBD1; clone size: once; J gene: TRBJ1-3; V gene: TRBV10-3; CDR3 DNA: TGTGCCATCAGTGACCGACGACAGGGATTAGGTAACACCATATATTTT; CDR3 protein: CAISDRRQGLGNTIYF
D gene: TRBD1; clone size: NA; J gene: TRBJ2-7; V gene: TRBV11-3; CDR3 DNA: TGTGCCAGCAGCTCGGGACAGGGGGCTTTCGAGCAGTACTTC; CDR3 protein: CASSSGQGAFEQYF
D gene: TRBD1; clone size: NA; J gene: TRBJ1-2; V gene: TRBV6-5; CDR3 DNA: TGTGCCAGCAACCTCCGACAGGGAAGGGGCTACACCTTC; CDR3 protein: CASNLRQGRGYTF
D gene: NA; clone size: NA; J gene: TRBJ1-3; V gene: TRBV7-9; CDR3 DNA: TGTGCCAGCAGCCTACCGGGGGTCGGAAACACCATATATTTT; CDR3 protein: CASSLPGVGNTIYF
D gene: TRBD2; clone size: NA; J gene: TRBJ2-5; V gene: TRBV6-4; CDR3 DNA: TGTGCCAGCGGTAGGGGGGGCGGACTAGCGGAAGAGACCCAGTACTTC; CDR3 protein: CASGRGGGLAEETQYF
D gene: NA; clone size: once; J gene: TRBJ1-4; V gene: TRBV27; CDR3 DNA: TGTGCCAGCAGTTTTACCGGAGGAAAACTGTTTTTT; CDR3 protein: CASSFTGGKLFF
D gene: NA; clone size: NA; J gene: TRBJ2-7; V gene: TRBV19; CDR3 DNA: TGTGCCAGTAGTATGAAGGGGAACGAGCAGTACTTC; CDR3 protein: CASSMKGNEQYF
D gene: TRBD1; clone size: NA; J gene: TRBJ2-7; V gene: TRBV18; CDR3 DNA: TGTGCCAGCTCCCCAGGGGGCGCCGGCTCCTACGAGCAGTACTTC; CDR3 protein: CASSPGGAGSYEQYF
D gene: NA; clone size: NA; J gene: TRBJ1-5; V gene: TRBV3-1/TRBV3-2; CDR3 DNA: TGTGCCAGCAGCCAAGAGGCAGGGCTCAATCAGCCCCAGCATTTT; CDR3 protein: CASSQEAGLNQPQHF
D gene: TRBD1; clone size: once; J gene: TRBJ2-3; V gene: TRBV5-1; CDR3 DNA: TGCGCCAGTTACAGGGGGCGCGGTGGAACAGATACGCAGTATTTT; CDR3 protein: CASYRGRGGTDTQYF
D gene: TRBD1; clone size: NA; J gene: TRBJ1-1; V gene: TRBV4-1; CDR3 DNA: TGCGCCAGCAGCCAAGATTCTAGACAGGGGAACACTGAAGCTTTCTTT; CDR3 protein: CASSQDSRQGNTEAFF
D gene: NA; clone size: NA; J gene: TRBJ1-4; V gene: TRBV12-3/TRBV12-4; CDR3 DNA: TGTGCCAGCAGCCCCCAGGGCGAAAAACTGTTTTTT; CDR3 protein: CASSPQGEKLFF
D gene: TRBD1; clone size: NA; J gene: TRBJ1-1; V gene: TRBV24-1; CDR3 DNA: TGTGCCACCAGTGCCACCACCAAGGGGGCGAAAACTGAAGCTTTCTTT; CDR3 protein: CATSATTKGAKTEAFF
D gene: NA; clone size: NA; J gene: TRBJ2-2; V gene: TRBV7-2; CDR3 DNA: TGTGCCAGCAGCTTGGGTCCCCGGCGGGCGAACACCGGGGAGCTGTTTTTT; CDR3 protein: CASSLGPRRANTGELFF
D gene: NA; clone size: NA; J gene: TRBJ1-2; V gene: TRBV11-2; CDR3 DNA: TGTGCCAGCAGCTTAAGGGCACAGGGTGTTTACACCTTC; CDR3 protein: CASSLRAQGVYTF
D gene: NA; clone size: NA; J gene: TRBJ1-5; V gene: TRBV27; CDR3 DNA: TGTGCCAGCACCCCTGGGGGGAGCAATCAGCCCCAGCATTTT; CDR3 protein: CASTPGGSNQPQHF
D gene: NA; clone size: NA; J gene: TRBJ1-1; V gene: TRBV4-3; CDR3 DNA: TGCGCCAGCAGCCGAAATGAGGATCAGGGTGAAGCTTTCTTT; CDR3 protein: CASSRNEDQGEAFF
D gene: NA; clone size: NA; J gene: TRBJ2-5; V gene: TRBV7-2; CDR3 DNA: TGTGCCAGCAGCTCCCTAGCTCAAGAGACCCAGTACTTC; CDR3 protein: CASSSLAQETQYF
D gene: NA; clone size: NA; J gene: TRBJ2-1; V gene: TRBV27; CDR3 DNA: TGTGCCAGCAGTTTATCGTACAGGGACAATGAGCAGTTCTTC; CDR3 protein: CASSLSYRDNEQFF
D gene: NA; clone size: once; J gene: TRBJ1-1; V gene: TRBV29-1; CDR3 DNA: TGCAGCGTTGAACAGGGGTTGAACACTGAAGCTTTCTTT; CDR3 protein: CSVEQGLNTEAFF
D gene: NA; clone size: NA; J gene: TRBJ2-2; V gene: TRBV5-1; CDR3 DNA: TGCGCCAGCAGCTCTCGGGTTGGGGCTAACACCGGGGAGCTGTTTTTT; CDR3 protein: CASSSRVGANTGELFF
D gene: NA; clone size: NA; J gene: TRBJ2-3; V gene: TRBV7-6; CDR3 DNA: TGTGCCAGCAGCGTCGCAGGAGATACGCAGTATTTT; CDR3 protein: CASSVAGDTQYF
D gene: TRBD1; clone size: NA; J gene: TRBJ1-1; V gene: TRBV5-1; CDR3 DNA: TGCGCCAGCAGCCGGTCGACAGGGGGTATCGCTGAAGCTTTCTTT; CDR3 protein: CASSRSTGGIAEAFF
D gene: NA; clone size: NA; J gene: TRBJ2-1; V gene: TRBV30; CDR3 DNA: TGTGCCTGGAGTGTAACCCGGGGCAATGAGCAGTTCTTC; CDR3 protein: CAWSVTRGNEQFF
D gene: NA; clone size: NA; J gene: TRBJ2-2; V gene: TRBV9; CDR3 DNA: TGTGCCAGCAGCGTTGGTGGGGGAGGGACATCGAACACCGGGGAGCTGTTTTTT; CDR3 protein: CASSVGGGGTSNTGELFF
D gene: TRBD1; clone size: NA; J gene: TRBJ1-2; V gene: TRBV2; CDR3 DNA: TGTGCCAGCAGTGAAACAGGGGGTGCCTATGGCTACACCTTC; CDR3 protein: CASSETGGAYGYTF
D gene: NA; clone size: NA; J gene: TRBJ1-1; V gene: TRBV4-1; CDR3 DNA: TGCGCCAGCAGCCAATCTACACGGGGGAACACTGAAGCTTTCTTT; CDR3 protein: CASSQSTRGNTEAFF
D gene: TRBD1; clone size: few; J gene: TRBJ1-5; V gene: TRBV30; CDR3 DNA: TGTGCCTGGAGTAGCCAGGGGGCTTTAAATCAGCCCCAGCATTTT; CDR3 protein: CAWSSQGALNQPQHF
D gene: TRBD2; clone size: NA; J gene: TRBJ2-5; V gene: TRBV5-5; CDR3 DNA: TGTGCCAGCAGCTTCCTAGCGGGGAACGTGGAGACCCAGTACTTC; CDR3 protein: CASSFLAGNVETQYF
D gene: NA; clone size: NA; J gene: TRBJ1-1; V gene: TRBV5-6; CDR3 DNA: TGTGCCAGCAGCTTGGCGGCAGGAGGAATGAACACTGAAGCTTTCTTT; CDR3 protein: CASSLAAGGMNTEAFF
D gene: TRBD1; clone size: NA; J gene: TRBJ1-3; V gene: TRBV12-3/TRBV12-4; CDR3 DNA: TGTGCCAGCAGTAGGGGGCCTGGAAACACCATATATTTT; CDR3 protein: CASSRGPGNTIYF